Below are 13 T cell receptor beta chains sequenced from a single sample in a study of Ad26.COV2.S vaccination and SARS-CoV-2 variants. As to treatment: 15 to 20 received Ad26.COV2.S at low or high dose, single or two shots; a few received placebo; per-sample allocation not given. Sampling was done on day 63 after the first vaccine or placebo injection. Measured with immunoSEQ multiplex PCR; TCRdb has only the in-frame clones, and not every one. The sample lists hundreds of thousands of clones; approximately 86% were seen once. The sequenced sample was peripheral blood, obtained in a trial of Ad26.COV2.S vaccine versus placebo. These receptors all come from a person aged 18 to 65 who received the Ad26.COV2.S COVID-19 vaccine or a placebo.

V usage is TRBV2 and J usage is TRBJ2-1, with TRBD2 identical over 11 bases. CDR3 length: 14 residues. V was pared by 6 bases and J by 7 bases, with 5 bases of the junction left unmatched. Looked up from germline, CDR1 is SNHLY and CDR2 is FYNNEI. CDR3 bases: TGTGCCAGCAGGACTAGCGGGAATCGGAATGAGCAGTTCTTC. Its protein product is CASRTSGNRNEQFF.

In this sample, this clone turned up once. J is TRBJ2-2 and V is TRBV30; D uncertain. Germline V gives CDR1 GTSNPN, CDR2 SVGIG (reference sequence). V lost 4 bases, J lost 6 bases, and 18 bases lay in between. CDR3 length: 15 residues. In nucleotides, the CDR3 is TGTGCCTGGAAACCAGGTGGCAGCGACGCCGGGGAGCTGTTTTTT. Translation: CAWKPGGSDAGELFF.

CDR3 in amino acids: CASNSGTYNEQFF. Written as DNA, the CDR3 is TGTGCCAGCAATAGCGGTACCTACAATGAGCAGTTCTTC. This chain uses TRBV28 with TRBJ2-1; D might be TRBD2 (6 bases). Germline V gene sequence: CDR1 MDHEN, CDR2 SYDVKM. The CDR3 covers 13 residues. V shed 7 bases and J shed 2 bases, with 9 bases lying between them.

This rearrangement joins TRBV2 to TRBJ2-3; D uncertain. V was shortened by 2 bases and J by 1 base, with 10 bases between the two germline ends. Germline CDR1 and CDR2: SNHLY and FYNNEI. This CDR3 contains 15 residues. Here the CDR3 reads CASSEMSRRTDTQYF. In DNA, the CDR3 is TGTGCCAGCAGTGAAATGTCACGCCGCACAGATACGCAGTATTTT.

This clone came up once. The CDR3 nucleotides are TGTGCCAGCAGCCCACTGAACGAGCAGTACTTC. Translation gives CASSPLNEQYF. The V call is TRBV7-2, the J call TRBJ2-7; D is unresolved. Trimming took off 5 bases at V and 5 bases at J, with 7 bases between the two ends. The V gene's germline CDR1 is SGHTA and CDR2 FQGNSA. The CDR3 contains 11 residues. Together with reference TRBV7-2 and TRBJ2-7, the CDR3 gives the full variable domain: GAGVSQSPSNKVTEKGKDVELRCDPISGHTALYWYRQSLGQGLEFLIYFQGNSAPDKSGLPSDRFSAERTGGSVSTLTIQRTQQEDSAVYLCASSPLNEQYFGPGTRLTVT.

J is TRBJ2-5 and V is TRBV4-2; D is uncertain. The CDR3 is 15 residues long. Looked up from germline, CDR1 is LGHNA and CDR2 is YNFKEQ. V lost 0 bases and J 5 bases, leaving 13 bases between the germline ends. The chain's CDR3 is CASSQDFTPAETQYF. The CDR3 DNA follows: TGTGCCAGCAGCCAAGATTTTACGCCCGCGGAGACCCAGTACTTC.

The CDR3 DNA sequence: TGTGCCAGCAGTTACGCGGGGAGTAGTGAAAAACTGTTTTTT. Protein product: CASSYAGSSEKLFF. The chain employs TRBV6-2 or TRBV6-3 and TRBJ1-4; no definite D call. Trimming took 2 bases from V and 7 from J, leaving 11 bases between them. The CDR3 contains 14 residues. Germline lookup yields CDR1 MNHEY and CDR2 SVGEGT.

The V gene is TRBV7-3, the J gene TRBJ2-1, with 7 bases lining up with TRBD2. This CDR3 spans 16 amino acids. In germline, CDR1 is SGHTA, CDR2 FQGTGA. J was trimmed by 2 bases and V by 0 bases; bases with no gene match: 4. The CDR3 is CASSLTGTTPYNEQFF. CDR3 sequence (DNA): TGTGCCAGCAGCTTAACTGGGACTACTCCCTACAATGAGCAGTTCTTC. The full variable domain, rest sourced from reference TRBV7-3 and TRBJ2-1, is GAGVSQTPSNKVTEKGKYVELRCDPISGHTALYWYRQSLGQGPEFLIYFQGTGAADDSGLPNDRFFAVRPEGSVSTLKIQRTERGDSAVYLCASSLTGTTPYNEQFFGPGTRLTVL.

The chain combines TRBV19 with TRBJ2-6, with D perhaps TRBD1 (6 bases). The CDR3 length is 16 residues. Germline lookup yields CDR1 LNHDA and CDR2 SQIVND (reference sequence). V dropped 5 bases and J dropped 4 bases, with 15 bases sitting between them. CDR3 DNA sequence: TGTGCCAGTAGTGCCGACAGGCCCGCCGGGGCCAACGTCCTGACTTTC. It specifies CASSADRPAGANVLTF.

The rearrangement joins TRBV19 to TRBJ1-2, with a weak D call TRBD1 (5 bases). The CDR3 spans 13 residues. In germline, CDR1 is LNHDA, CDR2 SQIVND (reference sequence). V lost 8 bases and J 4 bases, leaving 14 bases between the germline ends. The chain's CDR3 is CASRDRGGYGYTF. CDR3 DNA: TGTGCCAGTCGGGACCGGGGGGGCTATGGCTACACCTTC.

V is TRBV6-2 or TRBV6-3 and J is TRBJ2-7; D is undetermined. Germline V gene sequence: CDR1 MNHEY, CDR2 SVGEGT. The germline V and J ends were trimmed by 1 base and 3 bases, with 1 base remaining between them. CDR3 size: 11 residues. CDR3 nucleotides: TGTGCCAGCAGTTACTACTACGAGCAGTACTTC. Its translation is CASSYYYEQYF.

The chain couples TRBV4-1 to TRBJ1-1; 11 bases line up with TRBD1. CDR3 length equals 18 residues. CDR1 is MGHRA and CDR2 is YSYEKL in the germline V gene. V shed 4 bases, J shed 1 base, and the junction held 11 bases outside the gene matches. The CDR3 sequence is CASSRGRDRGFRNTEAFF. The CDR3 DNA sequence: TGCGCCAGCAGCCGAGGTCGGGACAGGGGGTTCAGGAACACTGAAGCTTTCTTT.

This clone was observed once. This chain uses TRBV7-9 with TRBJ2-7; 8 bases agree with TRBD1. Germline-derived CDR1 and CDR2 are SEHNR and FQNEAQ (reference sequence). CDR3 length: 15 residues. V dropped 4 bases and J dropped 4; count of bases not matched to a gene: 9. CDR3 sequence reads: CASSSTGGGGYEQYF. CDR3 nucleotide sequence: TGTGCCAGCAGCTCCACAGGGGGAGGAGGGTACGAGCAGTACTTC.